This TCR beta chain was observed in a study of CD8+CD57+ T cells in acquired aplastic anemia. CDR3 and TCR beta VDJ profiling relied on genomic DNA as the template. TCRdb re-called the reads through MiXCR, storing one row per CDR3 protein. The sample yields about 190,000 distinct CDR3 sequences, roughly half seen once. As concerns this clonotype: An end of the junction does not agree with germline; a read error may underlie this.

The CDR3 covers 16 residues. The germline CDR1 and CDR2 sequences are DFQATT and SNEGSKA (reference sequence). This sequence was found in a human donor in good health, serving as a control. This rearrangement joins TRBV20-1 to TRBJ2-3; 12 bases match TRBD1. Sequencing was done on a sample of sorted CD4+, CD8+, or CD8+CD57+ T cells (not recorded which) from PBMCs. CDR3 in amino acids: CSARRLRDRGLDAQYF. The CDR3 DNA sequence: TGCAGTGCTAGAAGACTCCGGGACAGGGGGCTAGATGCGCAGTATTTT.